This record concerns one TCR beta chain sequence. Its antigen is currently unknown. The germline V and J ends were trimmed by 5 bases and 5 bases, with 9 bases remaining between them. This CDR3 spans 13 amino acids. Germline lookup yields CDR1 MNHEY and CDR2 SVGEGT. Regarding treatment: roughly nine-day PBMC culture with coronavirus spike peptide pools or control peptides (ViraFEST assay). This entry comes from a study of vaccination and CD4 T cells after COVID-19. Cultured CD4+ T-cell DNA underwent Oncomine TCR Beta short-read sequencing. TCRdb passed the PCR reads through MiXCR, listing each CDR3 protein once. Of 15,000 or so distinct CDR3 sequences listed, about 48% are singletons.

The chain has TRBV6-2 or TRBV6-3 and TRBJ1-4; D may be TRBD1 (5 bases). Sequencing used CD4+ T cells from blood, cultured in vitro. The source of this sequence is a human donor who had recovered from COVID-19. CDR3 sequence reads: CASSDNRNEKLFF. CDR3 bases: TGTGCCAGCAGTGACAACAGGAATGAAAAACTGTTTTTT.